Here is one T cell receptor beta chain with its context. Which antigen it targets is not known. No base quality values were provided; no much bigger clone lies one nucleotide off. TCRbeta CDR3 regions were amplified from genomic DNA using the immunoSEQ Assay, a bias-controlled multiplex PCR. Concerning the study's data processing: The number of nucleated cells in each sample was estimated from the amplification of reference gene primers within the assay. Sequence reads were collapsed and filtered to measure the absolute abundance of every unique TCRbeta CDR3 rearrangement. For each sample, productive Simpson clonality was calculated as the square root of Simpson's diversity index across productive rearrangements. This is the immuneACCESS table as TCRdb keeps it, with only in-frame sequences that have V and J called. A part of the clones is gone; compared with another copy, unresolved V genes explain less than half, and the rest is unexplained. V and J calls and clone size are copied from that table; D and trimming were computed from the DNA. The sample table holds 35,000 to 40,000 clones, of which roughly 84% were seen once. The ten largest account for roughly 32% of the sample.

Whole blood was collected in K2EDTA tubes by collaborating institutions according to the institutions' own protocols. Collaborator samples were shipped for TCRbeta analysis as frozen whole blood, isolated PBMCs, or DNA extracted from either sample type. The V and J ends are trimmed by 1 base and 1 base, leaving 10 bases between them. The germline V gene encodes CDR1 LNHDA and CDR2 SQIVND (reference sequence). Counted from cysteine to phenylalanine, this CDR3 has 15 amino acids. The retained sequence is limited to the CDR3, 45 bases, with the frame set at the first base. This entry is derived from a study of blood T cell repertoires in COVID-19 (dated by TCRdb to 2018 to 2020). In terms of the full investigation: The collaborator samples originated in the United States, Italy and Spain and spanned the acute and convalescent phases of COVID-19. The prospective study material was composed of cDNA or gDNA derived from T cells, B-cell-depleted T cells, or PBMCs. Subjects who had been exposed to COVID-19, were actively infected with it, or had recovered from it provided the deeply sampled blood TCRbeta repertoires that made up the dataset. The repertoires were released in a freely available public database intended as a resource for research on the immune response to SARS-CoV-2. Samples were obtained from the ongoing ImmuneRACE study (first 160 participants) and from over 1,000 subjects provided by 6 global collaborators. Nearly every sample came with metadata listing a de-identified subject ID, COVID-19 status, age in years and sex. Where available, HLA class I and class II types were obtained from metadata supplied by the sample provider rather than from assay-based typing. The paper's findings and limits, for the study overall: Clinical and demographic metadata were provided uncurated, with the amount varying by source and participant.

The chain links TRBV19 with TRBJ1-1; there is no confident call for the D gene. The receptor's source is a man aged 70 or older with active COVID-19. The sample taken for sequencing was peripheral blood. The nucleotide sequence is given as TGTGCCAGTAGTATAGGGCTGGGCACGAACACTGAAGCTTTCTTT. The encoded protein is CASSIGLGTNTEAFF.